These 10 T cell receptor beta chains were all obtained from the same sample, sequenced in a study of beta chain features in type 1 diabetes. Reverse transcription of all isolated RNA meant that expressed TCRB transcripts were sequenced. Using immunoSEQ multiplex PCR, the repertoire was profiled, and TCRdb retains in-frame clones only, with some absent. The sample lists 120,000 to 150,000 clones, approximately 52% seen once, with roughly 0.42% in the top ten. Sequenced input: Tregs from blood. The source of these receptors is a man younger than 35 in good health.

The CDR3 region is CASSLLGQGADEQFF. CDR3 nucleotide sequence: TGTGCCAGCAGCCTCTTAGGACAGGGGGCTGATGAGCAGTTCTTC. The J gene is TRBJ2-1, the V gene TRBV14; 11 bases agree with TRBD1. The CDR3 totals 15 residues. Germline trimming cut 4 bases from V and 8 bases from J; bases unmatched to any gene: 7. Per the germline V gene, CDR1 is SGHDN and CDR2 is FVKESK. Looking up the rest from reference TRBV14 and TRBJ2-1 gives the full variable domain: EAGVTQFPSHSVIEKGQTVTLRCDPISGHDNLYWYRRVMGKEIKFLLHFVKESKQDESGMPNNRFLAERTGGTYSTLKVQPAELEDSGVYFCASSLLGQGADEQFFGPGTRLTVL.

The chain is built from TRBV4-2 and TRBJ2-7; D unclear. Looked up from germline, CDR1 is LGHNA and CDR2 is YNFKEQ. V was pared by 1 base and J by 9 bases, with 22 bases between. This CDR3 has 16 amino acids. The CDR3 DNA sequence: TGTGCCAGCAGCCAAGTGATCGGAGTTAGCCGTACTTCGCAGTACTTC. This translates into CASSQVIGVSRTSQYF.

CDR3 region: CASSLQGAYGANVLTF. The CDR3 nucleotides read TGCGCCAGCAGCCTACAGGGGGCTTATGGGGCCAACGTCCTGACTTTC. V and J are TRBV5-1 and TRBJ2-6; 9 bases fit TRBD1. Trimming cost V 4 bases and J 3 bases; bases outside gene matches: 5. Per the germline V gene, CDR1 is SGHRS and CDR2 is YFSETQ. The CDR3 covers 16 residues.

The rearrangement joins TRBV29-1 to TRBJ2-2; the D is unclear. Germline CDR1 is SQVTM and CDR2 is ANQGSEA. This CDR3 region has 12 residues. Trimming cost V 4 bases and J 7 bases, with 10 bases left between them. CDR3 nucleotides: TGCAGCGTTGGGCCTGGCAGCGGGGAGCTGTTTTTT. Amino acids: CSVGPGSGELFF.

The chain carries TRBV28 and TRBJ1-6; D is uncertain. Germline V CDR1 and CDR2: MDHEN, SYDVKM. Between the trimmed V and J ends, which lost 3 bases and 8 bases, there was a span of 17 bases. The CDR3 is 16 residues long. For the CDR3, the DNA is TGTGCCAGCAGTTTCCATACCCGGGGTGTGGATTCACCCCTCCACTTT. Translated, it gives CASSFHTRGVDSPLHF.

V and J are TRBV5-4 and TRBJ1-1, with 9 bases aligning to TRBD1. This CDR3 is built from 15 residues. The J segment lost 1 base and the V segment lost 3 bases, leaving 4 bases of the junction unmatched. Germline lookup yields CDR1 SGHNT and CDR2 YYREEE (reference sequence). The CDR3 here is CASSSPGQGNTEAFF. The CDR3 nucleotides are TGTGCCAGCAGCTCTCCGGGACAGGGGAACACTGAAGCTTTCTTT.

About this clone itself: Other DNA sequences in the same sample also yield this CDR3. The chain uses TRBV7-2 and TRBJ2-7; TRBD2 matches 10 bases. The CDR3 length is 17 residues. The V and J ends lost 6 bases and 7 bases, in that order; junction bases with no gene match: 18. Per the germline V gene, CDR1 is SGHTA and CDR2 is FQGNSA. CDR3 DNA sequence: TGTGCCAGCAGTTTTAGGCCCAGCGGGAGGGCCGGGGGGGAGCAGTACTTC. Protein product: CASSFRPSGRAGGEQYF.

This clone was counted a few times. CDR3 sequence reads: CASQTSGGGLGETQYF. The DNA for the CDR3 is TGCGCCAGCCAAACTAGCGGGGGGGGCCTGGGAGAGACCCAGTACTTC. This chain links TRBV5-1 with TRBJ2-5, with 13 bases lining up with TRBD2. This CDR3 comprises 16 residues. J was trimmed by 4 bases and V by 7 bases; bases with no gene match: 10. The germline V gene encodes CDR1 SGHRS and CDR2 YFSETQ.

The chain is built from TRBV2 and TRBJ1-2, with a weak D call TRBD1 (5 bases). CDR1 is SNHLY and CDR2 is FYNNEI in the germline V gene. V was clipped by 5 bases and J by 4 bases, with 14 bases between them. The CDR3 totals 14 residues. The chain's CDR3 is CASSRTGTVYGYTF. The CDR3 bases are TGTGCCAGCAGTCGTACCGGGACTGTCTATGGCTACACCTTC.

This rearrangement joins TRBV6-1 to TRBJ2-2, with TRBD1 identical over 8 bases. Unmatched junction bases numbered 13, after V lost 10 bases and J lost 6 bases. CDR1 is MNHNS and CDR2 is SASEGT in the germline V gene. This CDR3 comprises 15 residues. CDR3 nucleotide sequence: TGTGCCACCTCCTGGGCAGGGGGCGACTCCGGGGAGCTGTTTTTT. Amino acids: CATSWAGGDSGELFF.